This T cell receptor (beta chain) was found in a study of T cells after yellow fever vaccination. TCRdb processed the 5' RACE reads anew with MiXCR; each CDR3 protein has one entry. The repertoire holds about 340,000 distinct CDR3 sequences, with 3.5% to 4.5% as singletons. Germline assignment: CDR1 SGHTA and CDR2 FQGNSA. V was shortened by 2 bases and J by 0 bases, with 20 bases between the two germline ends. CDR3 size: 19 residues. There are many counts of this clonotype. The chain recombines TRBV7-2 with TRBJ2-4, with D perhaps matching TRBD2 (5 bases). This TCR derives from a man aged 18 to 30 who received the YFV17D yellow fever vaccine. Sequencing used PBMCs, obtained 5 days after the yellow fever booster vaccination. CDR3 protein: CASSLFIGERRLAKNIQYF. The CDR3 DNA reads as TGTGCCAGCAGCTTATTTATCGGGGAGCGACGACTAGCCAAAAACATTCAGTACTTC.